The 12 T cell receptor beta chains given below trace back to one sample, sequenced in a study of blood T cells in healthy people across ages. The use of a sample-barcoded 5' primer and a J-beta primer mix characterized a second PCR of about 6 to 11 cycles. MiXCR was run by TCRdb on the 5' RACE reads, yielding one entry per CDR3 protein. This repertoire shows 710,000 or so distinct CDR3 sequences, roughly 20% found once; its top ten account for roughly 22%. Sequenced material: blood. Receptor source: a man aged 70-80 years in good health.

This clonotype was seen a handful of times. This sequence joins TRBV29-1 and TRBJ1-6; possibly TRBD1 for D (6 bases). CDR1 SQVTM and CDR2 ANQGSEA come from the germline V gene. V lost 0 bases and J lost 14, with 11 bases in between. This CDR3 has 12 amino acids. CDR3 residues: CSVEDQGTTLHF. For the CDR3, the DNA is TGCAGCGTTGAAGATCAAGGGACAACCCTCCACTTT.

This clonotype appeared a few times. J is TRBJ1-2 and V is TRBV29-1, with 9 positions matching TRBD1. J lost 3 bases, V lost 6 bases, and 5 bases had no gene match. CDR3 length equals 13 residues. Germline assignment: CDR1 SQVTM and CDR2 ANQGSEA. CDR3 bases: TGCAGCGTCCCGGACAGGGGTTACTATGGCTACACCTTC. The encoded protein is CSVPDRGYYGYTF. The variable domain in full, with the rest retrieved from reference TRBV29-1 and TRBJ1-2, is SAVISQKPSRDICQRGTSLTIQCQVDSQVTMMFWYRQQPGQSLTLIATANQGSEATYESGFVIDKFPISRPNLTFSTLTVSNMSPEDSSIYLCSVPDRGYYGYTFGSGTRLTVV.

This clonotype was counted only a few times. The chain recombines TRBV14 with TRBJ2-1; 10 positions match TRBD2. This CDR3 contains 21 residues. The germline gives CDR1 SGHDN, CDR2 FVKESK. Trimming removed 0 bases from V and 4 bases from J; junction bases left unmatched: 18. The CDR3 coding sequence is TGTGCCAGCAGCCAAGAGACCCACGTTAAACCAGCGGGGGGGCCTTACAATGAGCAGTTCTTC. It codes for CASSQETHVKPAGGPYNEQFF.

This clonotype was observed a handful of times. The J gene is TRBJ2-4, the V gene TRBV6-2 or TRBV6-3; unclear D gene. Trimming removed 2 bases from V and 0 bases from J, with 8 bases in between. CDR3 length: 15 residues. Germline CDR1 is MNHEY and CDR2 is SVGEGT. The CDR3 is CASSYRSLAKNIQYF. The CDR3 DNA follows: TGTGCCAGCAGTTACCGTTCTCTAGCCAAAAACATTCAGTACTTC.

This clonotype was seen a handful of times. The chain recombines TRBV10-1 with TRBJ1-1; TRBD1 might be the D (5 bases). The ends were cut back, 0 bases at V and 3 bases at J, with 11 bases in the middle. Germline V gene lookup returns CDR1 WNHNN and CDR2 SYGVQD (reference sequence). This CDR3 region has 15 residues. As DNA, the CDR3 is TGCGCCAGCAGTGAGTCGATAGGGGAGGACACTGAAGCTTTCTTT. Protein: CASSESIGEDTEAFF.

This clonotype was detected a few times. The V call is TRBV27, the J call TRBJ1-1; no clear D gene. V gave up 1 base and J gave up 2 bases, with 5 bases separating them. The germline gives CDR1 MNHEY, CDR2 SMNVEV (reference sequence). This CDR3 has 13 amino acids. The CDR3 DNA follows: TGTGCCAGCAGTTTATTCCGCAACACTGAAGCTTTCTTT. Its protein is CASSLFRNTEAFF.

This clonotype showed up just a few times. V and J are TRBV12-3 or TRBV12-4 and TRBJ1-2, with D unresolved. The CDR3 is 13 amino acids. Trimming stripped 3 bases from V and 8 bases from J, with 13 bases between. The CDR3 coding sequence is TGTGCCAGCAGTTTCGGAGATCGTGGCGGCTACACCTTC. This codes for CASSFGDRGGYTF.

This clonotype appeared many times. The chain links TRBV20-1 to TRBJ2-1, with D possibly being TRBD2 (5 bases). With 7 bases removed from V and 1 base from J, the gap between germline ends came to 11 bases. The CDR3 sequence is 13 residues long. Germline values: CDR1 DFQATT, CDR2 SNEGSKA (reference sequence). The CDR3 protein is CSGRGISYNEQFF. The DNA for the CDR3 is TGCAGTGGTCGGGGTATATCCTACAATGAGCAGTTCTTC.

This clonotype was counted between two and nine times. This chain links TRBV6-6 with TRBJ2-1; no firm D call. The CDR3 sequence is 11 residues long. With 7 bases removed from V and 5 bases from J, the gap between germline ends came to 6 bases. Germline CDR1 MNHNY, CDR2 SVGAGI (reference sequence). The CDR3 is CASIINNEQFF. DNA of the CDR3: TGTGCCAGCATCATTAACAATGAGCAGTTCTTC.

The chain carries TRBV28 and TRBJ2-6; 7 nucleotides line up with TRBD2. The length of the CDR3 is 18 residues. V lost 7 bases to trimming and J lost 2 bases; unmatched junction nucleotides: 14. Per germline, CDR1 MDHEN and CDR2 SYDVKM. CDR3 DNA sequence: TGTGCCAGCACCACAAGAAGGATGACTAGCCCTGGGGCCAACGTCCTGACTTTC. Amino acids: CASTTRRMTSPGANVLTF.

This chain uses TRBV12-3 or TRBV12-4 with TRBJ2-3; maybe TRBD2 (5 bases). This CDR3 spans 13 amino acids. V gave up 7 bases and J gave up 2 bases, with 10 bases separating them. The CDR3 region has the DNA TGTGCCAGCAACCAGCGGTACACAGATACGCAGTATTTT. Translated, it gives CASNQRYTDTQYF.

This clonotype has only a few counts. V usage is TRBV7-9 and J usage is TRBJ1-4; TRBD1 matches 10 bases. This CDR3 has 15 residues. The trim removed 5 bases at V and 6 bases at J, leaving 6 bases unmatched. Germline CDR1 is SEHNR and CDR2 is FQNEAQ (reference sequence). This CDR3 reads CASSVGGTGDEKLFF. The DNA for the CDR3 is TGTGCCAGCAGCGTAGGGGGGACAGGGGATGAAAAACTGTTTTTT.